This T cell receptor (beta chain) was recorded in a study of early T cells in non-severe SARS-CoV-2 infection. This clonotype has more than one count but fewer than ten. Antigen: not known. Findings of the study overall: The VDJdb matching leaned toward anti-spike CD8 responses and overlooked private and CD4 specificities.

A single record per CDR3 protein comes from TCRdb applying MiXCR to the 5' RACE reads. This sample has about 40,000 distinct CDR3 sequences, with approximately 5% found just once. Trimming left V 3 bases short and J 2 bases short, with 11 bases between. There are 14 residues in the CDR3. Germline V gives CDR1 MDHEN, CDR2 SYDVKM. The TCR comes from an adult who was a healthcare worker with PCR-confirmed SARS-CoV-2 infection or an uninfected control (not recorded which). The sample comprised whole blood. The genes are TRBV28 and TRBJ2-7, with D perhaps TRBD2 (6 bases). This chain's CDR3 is CASSLSGPTYEQYF. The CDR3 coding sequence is TGTGCCAGCAGTTTGAGCGGGCCAACCTACGAGCAGTACTTC.